This T cell receptor beta chain stems from a study of cytomegalovirus exposure and HLA in healthy donors. The study's findings and limits: Analyzed later, most CMV-associated TCR beta chains appeared HLA-restricted. It emerged from a later analysis that several of the most significant clusters appeared to be linked to common viral pathogens. Trimming of TCR beta V- and J-genes showed a link, identified in a later analysis, to a missense DCLRE1C variant.

In the PCR, 60 Vbeta and 13 Jbeta primers were used. Produced via immunoSEQ multiplex PCR; TCRdb's table is partial and in-frame only. The sample contains 98,000 or so clones, over 65% of which appear only once. V gave up 2 bases and J gave up 2 bases; unmatched junction bases: 6. The V gene's germline CDR1 is WSHSY and CDR2 SAAADI. The CDR3 extends over 15 amino acids. This clone is a singleton in its sample. What it recognizes is unknown. Material: PBMCs. This receptor was taken from a man aged 60 to 69 in good health and CMV-seropositive. The J gene is TRBJ2-7, the V gene TRBV10-2; 7 bases match TRBD1. CDR3 loop: CASSEARQGPYEQYF. The CDR3 coding sequence is TGCGCCAGCAGTGAGGCCCGACAGGGCCCCTACGAGCAGTACTTC.